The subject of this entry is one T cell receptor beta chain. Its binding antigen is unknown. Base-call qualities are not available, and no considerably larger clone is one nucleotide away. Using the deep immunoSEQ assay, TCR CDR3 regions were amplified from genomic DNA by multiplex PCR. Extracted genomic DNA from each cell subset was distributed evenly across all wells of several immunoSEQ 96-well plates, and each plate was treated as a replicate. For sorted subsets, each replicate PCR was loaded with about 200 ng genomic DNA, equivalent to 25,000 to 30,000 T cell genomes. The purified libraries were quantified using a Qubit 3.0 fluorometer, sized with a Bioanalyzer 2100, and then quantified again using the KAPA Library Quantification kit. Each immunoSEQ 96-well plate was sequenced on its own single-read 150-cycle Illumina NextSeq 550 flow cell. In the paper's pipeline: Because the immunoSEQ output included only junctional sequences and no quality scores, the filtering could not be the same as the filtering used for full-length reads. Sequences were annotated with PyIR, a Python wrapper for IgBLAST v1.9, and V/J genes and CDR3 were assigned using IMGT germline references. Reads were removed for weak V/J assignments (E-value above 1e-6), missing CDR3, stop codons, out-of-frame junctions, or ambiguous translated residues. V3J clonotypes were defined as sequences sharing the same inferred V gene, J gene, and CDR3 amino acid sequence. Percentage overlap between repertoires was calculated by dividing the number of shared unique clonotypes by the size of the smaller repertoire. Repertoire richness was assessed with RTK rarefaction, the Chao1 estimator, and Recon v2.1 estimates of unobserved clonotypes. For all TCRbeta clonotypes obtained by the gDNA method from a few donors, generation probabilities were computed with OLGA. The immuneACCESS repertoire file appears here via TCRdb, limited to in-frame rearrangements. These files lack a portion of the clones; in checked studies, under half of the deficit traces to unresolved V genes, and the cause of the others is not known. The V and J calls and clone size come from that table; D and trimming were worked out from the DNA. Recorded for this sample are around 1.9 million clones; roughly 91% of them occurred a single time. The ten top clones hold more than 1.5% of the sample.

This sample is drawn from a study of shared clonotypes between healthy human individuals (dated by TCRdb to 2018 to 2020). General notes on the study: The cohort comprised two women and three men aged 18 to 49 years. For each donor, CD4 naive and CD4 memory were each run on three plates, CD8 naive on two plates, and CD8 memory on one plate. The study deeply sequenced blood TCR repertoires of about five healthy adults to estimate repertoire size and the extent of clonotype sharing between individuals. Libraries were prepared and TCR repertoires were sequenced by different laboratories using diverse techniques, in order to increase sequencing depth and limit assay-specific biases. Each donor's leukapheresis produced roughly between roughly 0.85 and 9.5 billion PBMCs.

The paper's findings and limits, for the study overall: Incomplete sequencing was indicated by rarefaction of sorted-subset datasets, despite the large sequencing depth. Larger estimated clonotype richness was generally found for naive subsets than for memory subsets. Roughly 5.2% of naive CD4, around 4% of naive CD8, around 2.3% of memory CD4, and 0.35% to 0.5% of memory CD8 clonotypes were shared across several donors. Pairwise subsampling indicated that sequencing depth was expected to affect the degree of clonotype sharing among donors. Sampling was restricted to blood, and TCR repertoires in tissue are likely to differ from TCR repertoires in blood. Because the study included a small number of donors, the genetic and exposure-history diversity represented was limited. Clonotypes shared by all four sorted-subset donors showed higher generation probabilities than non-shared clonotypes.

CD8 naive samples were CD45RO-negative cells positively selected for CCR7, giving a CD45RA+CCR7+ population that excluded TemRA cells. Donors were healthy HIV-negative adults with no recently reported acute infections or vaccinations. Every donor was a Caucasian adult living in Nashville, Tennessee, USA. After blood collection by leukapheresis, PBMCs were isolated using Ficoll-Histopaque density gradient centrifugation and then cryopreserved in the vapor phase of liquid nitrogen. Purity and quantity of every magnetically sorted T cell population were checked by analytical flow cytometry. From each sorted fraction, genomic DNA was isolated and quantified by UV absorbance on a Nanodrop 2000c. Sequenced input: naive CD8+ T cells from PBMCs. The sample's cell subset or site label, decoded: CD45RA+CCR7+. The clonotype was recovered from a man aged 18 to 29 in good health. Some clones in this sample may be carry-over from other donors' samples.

In nucleotide form, the sequence is TGCGCCAGCAGCCAAGATTATAGCGGACTGGACTACGAGCAGTACTTC. This gives the protein CASSQDYSGLDYEQYF. The V and J segments used are TRBV4-3 and TRBJ2-7; TRBD2 is a weak D gene call, 6 bases matching. V is pared back by 0 bases and J by 3 bases, with 15 bases lying between the germline termini. Reading the germline V gene gives CDR1 LGHNA and CDR2 YSLEER. From the cysteine through the phenylalanine, the CDR3 covers 16 amino acids. The retained sequence is limited to the CDR3, 48 bases, with the frame set at the first base.